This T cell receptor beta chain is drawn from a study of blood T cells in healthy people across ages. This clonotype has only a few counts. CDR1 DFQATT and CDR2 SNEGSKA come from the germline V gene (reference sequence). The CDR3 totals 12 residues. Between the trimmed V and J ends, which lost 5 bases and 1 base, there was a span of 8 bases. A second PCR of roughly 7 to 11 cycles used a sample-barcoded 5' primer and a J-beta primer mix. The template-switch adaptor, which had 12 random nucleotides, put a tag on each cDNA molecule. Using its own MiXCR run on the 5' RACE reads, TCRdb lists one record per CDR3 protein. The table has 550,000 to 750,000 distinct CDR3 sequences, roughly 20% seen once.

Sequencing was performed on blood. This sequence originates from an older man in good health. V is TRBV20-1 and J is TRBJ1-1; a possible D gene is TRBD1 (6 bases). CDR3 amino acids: CSAGGGNTEAFF. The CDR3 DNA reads TGCAGTGCTGGAGGGGGGAACACTGAAGCTTTCTTT.